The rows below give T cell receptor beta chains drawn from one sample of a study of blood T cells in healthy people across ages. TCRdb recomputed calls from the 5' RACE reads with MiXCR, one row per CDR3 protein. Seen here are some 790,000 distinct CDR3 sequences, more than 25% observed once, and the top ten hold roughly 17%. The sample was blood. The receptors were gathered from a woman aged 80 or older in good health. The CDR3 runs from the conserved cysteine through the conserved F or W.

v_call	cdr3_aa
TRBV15	CATSRDFELVGEKLFF
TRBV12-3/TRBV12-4	CASSLGPSAYEQYF
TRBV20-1	CSAPQAQGRDSPLHF
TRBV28	CASSNPGAYNEQFF
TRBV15	CATSSGTGGTEAFF
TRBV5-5	CASSRAGTDSHYDEQFF
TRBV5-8	CASTPFVGQGAPRYNSPLHF
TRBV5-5	CASSTAGGHNNYGYTF
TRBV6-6	CASSYSGDRGGNEQFF
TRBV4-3	CASSQAQGGMPQHF
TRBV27	CASASGGIEAFF
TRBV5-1	CASSLQVGQGRGQFF
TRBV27	CASRMAGTNNQPQHF
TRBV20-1	CSASVWRGNDEKLFF
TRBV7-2	CASRGDSGANVLTF
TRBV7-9	CASSPTVGGEAFF
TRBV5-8	CASSPDWISGANVLTF
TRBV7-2	CASSVTGGAVTGELFF
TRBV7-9	CASSLEGSYANTGELFF